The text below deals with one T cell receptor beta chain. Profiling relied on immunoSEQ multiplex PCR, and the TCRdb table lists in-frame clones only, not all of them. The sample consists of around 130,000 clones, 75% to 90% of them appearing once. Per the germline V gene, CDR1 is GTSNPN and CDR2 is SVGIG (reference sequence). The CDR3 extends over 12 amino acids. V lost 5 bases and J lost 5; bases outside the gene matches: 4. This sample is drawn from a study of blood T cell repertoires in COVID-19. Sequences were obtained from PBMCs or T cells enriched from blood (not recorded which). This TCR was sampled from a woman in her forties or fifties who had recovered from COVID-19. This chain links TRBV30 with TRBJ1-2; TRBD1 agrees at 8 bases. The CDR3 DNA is TGTGCCTGGGATACAGGGGGTTATGGCTACACCTTC. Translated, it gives CAWDTGGYGYTF. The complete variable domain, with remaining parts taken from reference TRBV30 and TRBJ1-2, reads SQTIHQWPATLVQPVGSPLSLECTVEGTSNPNLYWYRQAAGRGLQLLFYSVGIGQISSEVPQNLSASRPQDRQFILSSKKLLLSDSGFYLCAWDTGGYGYTFGSGTRLTVV.